The 15 T cell receptor beta chains given below trace back to one sample, sequenced in a study of T cell changes during pregnancy in multiple sclerosis. Clones were read by immunoSEQ multiplex PCR, and TCRdb kept only the in-frame ones, dropping some. The sample consists of fewer than 130,000 clones, 80% to 95% of them appearing once. The source material was peripheral blood, sampled after pregnancy. The receptors stem from a female donor with multiple sclerosis, enrolled in a pregnancy study.

The chain has TRBV2 and TRBJ2-1; TRBD2 might be the D (6 bases). CDR3 length equals 14 residues. V lost 8 bases and J 4 bases, leaving 15 bases between the germline ends. In germline, CDR1 is SNHLY, CDR2 FYNNEI. This CDR3 is CASWGVRGYNEQFF. DNA for the CDR3: TGTGCCAGCTGGGGGGTACGTGGTTACAATGAGCAGTTCTTC.

CDR3 in DNA: TGTGCCAGCAGCTTCGTGACAGGGGTACGTGGCTACACCTTC. Translation gives CASSFVTGVRGYTF. The rearrangement uses TRBV5-4 and TRBJ1-2; 8 bases fit TRBD1. CDR3 size: 14 residues. The ends lost 2 bases at V and 7 bases at J; junction bases unmatched: 7. CDR1 and CDR2 from the germline V gene are SGHNT and YYREEE (reference sequence).

The V call is TRBV28, the J call TRBJ1-1; D unresolved. Germline V gene lookup returns CDR1 MDHEN and CDR2 SYDVKM. The CDR3 is 15 residues long. The V end was cut by 3 bases, the J end by 1 base, with 12 bases between. This CDR3 reads CASSLGAAPNTEAFF. In DNA, the CDR3 is TGTGCCAGCAGTTTGGGAGCCGCCCCGAACACTGAAGCTTTCTTT.

The chain has TRBV7-9 and TRBJ1-5; TRBD1 aligns across 7 bases. Germline V gene data show CDR1 as SEHNR and CDR2 as FQNEAQ (reference sequence). Unmatched junction bases numbered 3, after V lost 5 bases and J lost 2 bases. CDR3 length equals 14 residues. The CDR3 coding sequence is TGTGCCAGCAGCGTCACAGGGGGCAATCAGCCCCAGCATTTT. This translates into CASSVTGGNQPQHF.

V is TRBV14 and J is TRBJ2-7, with TRBD1 as a possible D gene (5 bases). The germline V gene encodes CDR1 SGHDN and CDR2 FVKESK. V was pared by 0 bases and J by 4 bases, with 10 bases between. This CDR3 has 14 residues. CDR3 nucleotides: TGTGCCAGCAGCCAAGAAGGCAGGGCGTACGAGCAGTACTTC. Translated: CASSQEGRAYEQYF.

CDR3 in DNA: TGTGCCAGCAGTGAAGTTTTAGTAGGGGTGGATTCTTATGGCTACACCTTC. Its translation is CASSEVLVGVDSYGYTF. The chain couples TRBV2 to TRBJ1-2, with D tentatively TRBD1 (5 bases). V was cut by 1 base and J by 5 bases, with 20 bases left in between. Germline values: CDR1 SNHLY, CDR2 FYNNEI. This CDR3 is 17 amino acids long. Full variable domain (outside the CDR3, taken from reference TRBV2 and TRBJ1-2): EPEVTQTPSHQVTQMGQEVILRCVPISNHLYFYWYRQILGQKVEFLVSFYNNEISEKSEIFDDQFSVERPDGSNFTLKIRSTKLEDSAMYFCASSEVLVGVDSYGYTFGSGTRLTVV.

The chain couples TRBV10-3 to TRBJ1-4; TRBD1 matches at 8 bases. This CDR3 spans 15 amino acids. Germline V gene lookup returns CDR1 ENHRY and CDR2 SYGVKD. V dropped 6 bases and J dropped 0; count of bases not matched to a gene: 3. The CDR3 loop reads CAISTGGATNEKLFF. CDR3 bases: TGTGCCATCAGCACAGGGGGTGCAACTAATGAAAAACTGTTTTTT.

This chain links TRBV28 with TRBJ2-1; 9 positions match TRBD2. Germline trimming cut 5 bases from V and 12 bases from J; bases unmatched to any gene: 11. Germline V gene sequence: CDR1 MDHEN, CDR2 SYDVKM. The CDR3 consists of 14 residues. CDR3 amino acids: CASSLAGRGGRQFF. In DNA, the CDR3 is TGTGCCAGCAGTCTCGCAGGGCGGGGGGGCCGGCAGTTCTTC.

The chain has TRBV28 and TRBJ2-7; D perhaps matches TRBD2 (6 bases). Germline values: CDR1 MDHEN, CDR2 SYDVKM. There are 17 residues in the CDR3. V lost 2 bases, J lost 3 bases, and 20 bases lay in between. CDR3 amino acids: CASSLSPPGGVNYEQYF. CDR3 coding DNA: TGTGCCAGCAGTTTAAGCCCCCCCGGCGGGGTCAACTACGAGCAGTACTTC.

This clone was counted once. The chain carries TRBV6-1 and TRBJ2-7; TRBD1 matches at 10 bases. J was trimmed by 6 bases and V by 4 bases; bases with no gene match: 6. There are 14 residues in the CDR3. The germline gives CDR1 MNHNS, CDR2 SASEGT. The chain's CDR3 is CASSASGTGVEQYF. Written as DNA, the CDR3 is TGTGCCAGCAGTGCGTCCGGGACAGGGGTCGAGCAGTACTTC.

This clone is a singleton in its sample. V and J are TRBV2 and TRBJ2-5, with TRBD1 matching over 10 bases. J gave up 5 bases and V 6 bases, and 6 bases lay outside the gene matches. Germline CDR1 is SNHLY and CDR2 is FYNNEI. This CDR3 is 14 amino acids long. The CDR3 here is CASSAGTGVETQYF. CDR3 DNA: TGTGCCAGCAGCGCCGGGACAGGGGTGGAGACCCAGTACTTC.

V usage is TRBV7-9 and J usage is TRBJ1-1; D call uncertain. The CDR3 consists of 12 residues. Germline V gives CDR1 SEHNR, CDR2 FQNEAQ (reference sequence). V was cut by 5 bases and J by 5 bases, with 9 bases left in between. Written as DNA, the CDR3 is TGTGCCAGCAGCCCCGGAGGAACTGAAGCTTTCTTT. Encoded protein: CASSPGGTEAFF.

This chain links TRBV2 with TRBJ2-7, with D perhaps matching TRBD1 (6 bases). Trimming cost V 4 bases and J 2 bases, with 12 bases left between them. CDR1 is SNHLY and CDR2 is FYNNEI in the germline V gene. The CDR3 runs to 14 residues. The CDR3 coding sequence is TGTGCCAGCAGTGGAGAGACAGGAGCCTACGAGCAGTACTTC. Encoded protein: CASSGETGAYEQYF.

V is TRBV18 and J is TRBJ1-1; D gene uncertain. The germline V and J ends were trimmed by 6 bases and 2 bases, with 13 bases remaining between them. The CDR3 runs 14 residues. CDR1 is KGHSH and CDR2 is LQKENI in the germline V gene. CDR3 nucleotides: TGTGCCAGCTCTTCCCGGGATTTTAACACTGAAGCTTTCTTT. Its protein is CASSSRDFNTEAFF.

This rearrangement joins TRBV10-2 to TRBJ2-5; maybe TRBD2 (6 bases). The germline gives CDR1 WSHSY, CDR2 SAAADI. The CDR3 spans 13 residues. V lost 6 bases and J lost 4, with 12 bases in between. The CDR3 DNA follows: TGCGCCAGCAGGACCTTGGGGGGAGAGACCCAGTACTTC. This codes for CASRTLGGETQYF.